The 19 T cell receptor beta chains below all came from one sample that was sequenced in a study of T cells expressing NK-cell markers. TCRdb reprocessed the 5' RACE reads, with one entry per CDR3 protein and no DNA. Its table lists about 110,000 distinct CDR3 sequences. The specimen was blood T cells: a sorted CD56 or NKG2C T cell subset, CD4+ or CD8+ T cells, or bulk PBMC T cells (not recorded which). All receptors derive from a woman aged 18 to 69 in good health.

This chain uses TRBV6-5 with TRBJ2-1; TCRdb calls TRBD1, which cannot be checked without DNA. The CDR3 consists of 16 residues. Looked up from germline, CDR1 is MNHEY and CDR2 is SVGAGI. The CDR3 is CASSYVQGPPYNEQFF.

V and J are TRBV25-1 and TRBJ1-1. Per the germline V gene, CDR1 is MGHDK and CDR2 is SYGVNS. CDR3 size: 13 residues. The chain's CDR3 is CASSDGSNTEAFF.

The chain employs TRBV27 and TRBJ1-5. Looked up from germline, CDR1 is MNHEY and CDR2 is SMNVEV (reference sequence). The CDR3 runs to 12 residues. CDR3 residues: CASGGSNQPQHF.

CDR3: CASSLDVTGNTDTQYF. This chain uses TRBV7-2 with TRBJ2-3; there is no DNA to check the TCRdb D call of TRBD1. Germline CDR1 reads SGHTA; CDR2 reads FQGNSA. CDR3 length: 16 residues.

The rearrangement uses TRBV6-2 or TRBV6-3 and TRBJ1-5; the TRBD1 assignment by TCRdb is unverifiable without DNA. Germline CDR1 and CDR2: MNHEY and SVGEGT. This CDR3 contains 17 residues. CDR3 region: CASGNRAGLLGNQPQHF.

The CDR3: CASSQGPGGSYNEQFF. The V and J genes are TRBV3-1 and TRBJ2-1; TCRdb designates TRBD1, a call that cannot be tested without DNA. The CDR3 spans 16 residues. In germline, CDR1 is LGHDT, CDR2 YNNKEL (reference sequence).

This sequence joins TRBV28 and TRBJ2-6; TCRdb gives TRBD2 as the D gene, but with no DNA this cannot be confirmed. This CDR3 is built from 20 residues. Germline values: CDR1 MDHEN, CDR2 SYDVKM. The CDR3 loop is CASSLYTQGSGGDGANVLTF.

This chain connects TRBV6-1 to TRBJ2-1; TCRdb's assignment of TRBD2 cannot be checked, as there is no DNA. Germline V gene sequence: CDR1 MNHNS, CDR2 SASEGT. The CDR3 covers 16 residues. The CDR3 sequence: CASSPFRAGGFNEQFF.

The chain joins TRBV24-1 to TRBJ1-1. Germline-derived CDR1 and CDR2 are KGHDR and SFDVKD. This CDR3 spans 16 amino acids. The CDR3 is CATSDGSGKMNTEAFF.

The chain employs TRBV27 and TRBJ2-4; absent DNA, TCRdb's TRBD2 call cannot be checked. The CDR3 contains 16 residues. Germline-derived CDR1 and CDR2 are MNHEY and SMNVEV (reference sequence). The CDR3 reads CASSLMGGGAKNIQYF.

V is TRBV27 and J is TRBJ1-6; without DNA, the TCRdb call of TRBD1 cannot be checked. The length of the CDR3 is 15 residues. Germline V CDR1 and CDR2: MNHEY, SMNVEV (reference sequence). The CDR3 here is CASRPLGQGNSPLHF.

The chain is built from TRBV29-1 and TRBJ2-2. Per the germline V gene, CDR1 is SQVTM and CDR2 is ANQGSEA. This CDR3 has 13 amino acids. CDR3 region: CSVEPPNTGELFF.

The chain links TRBV12-3 or TRBV12-4 to TRBJ1-2; no DNA is available, so the TRBD1 call from TCRdb remains unchecked. There are 12 residues in the CDR3. The CDR3: CASSPSQDGYTF.

The chain carries TRBV11-1 and TRBJ2-1; TCRdb proposes TRBD2, but this gene call is untestable without DNA. CDR3 length equals 19 residues. Germline assignment: CDR1 SGHAT and CDR2 FQDESV (reference sequence). This CDR3 reads CASSFRPGTSGASYNEQFF.

The chain couples TRBV4-2 to TRBJ2-1; TCRdb designates TRBD2, a call that cannot be tested without DNA. Germline CDR1 reads LGHNA; CDR2 reads YNFKEQ. This CDR3 is built from 15 residues. CDR3 residues: CASSPPGTSGSEQFF.

V and J are TRBV4-2 and TRBJ2-2. Germline values: CDR1 LGHNA, CDR2 YNFKEQ. The CDR3 is made up of 13 amino acids. CDR3 protein: CASSSRSTGELFF.

The chain couples TRBV7-2 to TRBJ2-7. Looked up from germline, CDR1 is SGHTA and CDR2 is FQGNSA. The CDR3 is 15 amino acids. This CDR3 reads CASSSTNRGLYEQYF.

The gene calls are TRBV4-1 and TRBJ2-2; the D call of TRBD1 rests on TCRdb alone, since no DNA is present to check it. Germline CDR1 is MGHRA and CDR2 is YSYEKL. The CDR3 runs 14 residues. CDR3 sequence: CASSQDTGAGELFF.

This sequence joins TRBV6-5 and TRBJ2-7; TCRdb indicates TRBD1, and absent DNA this call remains unverified. Per the germline V gene, CDR1 is MNHEY and CDR2 is SVGAGI. The CDR3 totals 15 residues. This chain's CDR3 is CASSLLLVGRYEQYF.